Below are 6 T cell receptor beta chains sequenced from a single sample in a study of CD8 T cells in Susac syndrome (dated by TCRdb to between 2018 and 2020). The library was built by means of the immunoSEQ multiplex PCR assay. RNA was extracted with the RNeasy kit and about 0.5 to 1 ug was reverse transcribed using random hexamers. TCRdb trimmed public reads at Q25 via fastp, called clones via MiXCR and kept in-frame beta chains. Rows with a matching CDR3 protein are joined into one entry that keeps the most common DNA and genes. The sample has about 160,000 distinct CDR3 sequences on record, approximately 95% of them singletons. The top ten constitute around 0.093% of the sample. The sample was CD4+ T cells from PBMCs. The receptors stem from a human donor with multiple sclerosis.

The chain joins TRBV2 to TRBJ1-1; D is uncertain. The CDR3 is 12 amino acids. Trimming pared 7 bases from V and 1 base from J, leaving 7 bases between. Germline CDR1 is SNHLY and CDR2 is FYNNEI. CDR3 in DNA: TGTGCCAGCACGAAAGAGAACACTGAAGCTTTCTTT. This translates into CASTKENTEAFF.

This chain joins TRBV4-3 and TRBJ2-1; 7 bases are a match to TRBD1. Germline loops: CDR1 LGHNA, CDR2 YSLEER. This CDR3 comprises 19 residues. After removal of 0 bases from V and 4 bases from J, the junction contained 15 bases not matched to a gene. CDR3 sequence: CASSQELPSTGDVYNEQFF. CDR3 coding DNA: TGCGCCAGCAGCCAAGAGCTCCCCTCAACAGGGGACGTATACAATGAGCAGTTCTTC.

The genes are TRBV3-1 and TRBJ1-1, with 10 bases that match TRBD1. J gave up 6 bases and V 4 bases, and 5 bases lay outside the gene matches. CDR1 LGHDT and CDR2 YNNKEL come from the germline V gene (reference sequence). The CDR3 has 14 amino acids. The CDR3 reads CASSLRDRGPEAFF. The CDR3 DNA is TGTGCCAGCAGCCTCCGGGACAGGGGCCCTGAAGCTTTCTTT. Variable domain in full (rest from reference TRBV3-1 and TRBJ1-1): DTAVSQTPKYLVTQMGNDKSIKCEQNLGHDTMYWYKQDSKKFLKIMFSYNNKELIINETVPNRFSPKSPDKAHLNLHINSLELGDSAVYFCASSLRDRGPEAFFGQGTRLTVV.

This clonotype was recorded only once. V and J are TRBV29-1 and TRBJ2-1; a weak D match, TRBD1 (6 bases). Trimming took off 6 bases at V and 4 bases at J, with 10 bases between the two ends. The CDR3 spans 12 residues. Germline values: CDR1 SQVTM, CDR2 ANQGSEA. This chain's CDR3 is CSVGDTYNEQFF. For the CDR3, the DNA is TGCAGCGTGGGGGACACGTACAATGAGCAGTTCTTC.

CDR3 in DNA: TGCAGTGCCACCCGGGGGCGAATCGCTGAAGCTTTCTTT. Translating it yields CSATRGRIAEAFF. The chain is built from TRBV20-1 and TRBJ1-1, with TRBD1 as a possible D gene (6 bases). Germline lookup yields CDR1 DFQATT and CDR2 SNEGSKA (reference sequence). The CDR3 is made up of 13 amino acids. Trimming pared 6 bases from V and 6 bases from J, leaving 17 bases between.

This chain connects TRBV28 to TRBJ1-5; D gene unclear. V lost 7 bases to trimming and J lost 2 bases, with 9 bases between them. CDR1 MDHEN and CDR2 SYDVKM come from the germline V gene. The length of the CDR3 is 13 residues. The CDR3 is CASTLTRNQPQHF. The CDR3, as DNA: TGTGCCAGCACTCTTACTCGCAATCAGCCCCAGCATTTT.